The rows below give T cell receptor beta chains drawn from one sample of a study of OX40 agonist ivuxolimab in advanced cancers. Profiled with immunoSEQ multiplex PCR; TCRdb holds only in-frame clones, not every one. The repertoire holds roughly 150,000 clones, with roughly 94% as singletons. The sequenced sample was CD4+ or CD8+ T cells sorted from blood, obtained in a trial of the OX40 agonist ivuxolimab. The receptor source for this set is an adult with an advanced solid tumor such as melanoma, head and neck, liver or kidney cancer. Each CDR3 is given with its conserved first and last residue.

>TRBV19|TRBJ1-3
CASSPGGQGASYGNTIYF
>TRBV2|TRBJ1-3
CASTMGFSGNTIYF
>TRBV28|TRBJ1-1
CASSSTVMNTEAFF
>TRBV5-1|TRBJ1-5
CASSLEGGQTSNQPQHF
>TRBV11-2|TRBJ2-7
CASSPRLGGTYEQYF
>TRBV7-3|TRBJ2-6
CASSSAGAGAPGANVLTF
>TRBV7-2|TRBJ2-3
CASSRVGGTDTQYF
>TRBV7-3|TRBJ2-7
CASSLGGQEYEQYF
>TRBV6-5|TRBJ2-2
CASSYWGQGGHGELFF
>TRBV6-5|TRBJ1-2
CASSKGPGYTF